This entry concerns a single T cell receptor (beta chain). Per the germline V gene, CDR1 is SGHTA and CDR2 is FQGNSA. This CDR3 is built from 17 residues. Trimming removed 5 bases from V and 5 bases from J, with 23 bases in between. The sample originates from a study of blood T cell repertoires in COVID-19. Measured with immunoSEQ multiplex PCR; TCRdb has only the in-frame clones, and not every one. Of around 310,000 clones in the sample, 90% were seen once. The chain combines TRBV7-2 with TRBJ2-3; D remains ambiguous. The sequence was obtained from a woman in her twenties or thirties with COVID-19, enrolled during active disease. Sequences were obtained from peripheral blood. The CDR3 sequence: CASSRPDTFQGIDTQYF. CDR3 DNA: TGTGCCAGCAGCCGGCCCGACACCTTTCAAGGAATAGATACGCAGTATTTT.